Below are 15 T cell receptor beta chains sequenced from a single sample in a study of Ad26.COV2.S vaccination and SARS-CoV-2 variants (dated by TCRdb to the early 2020s). The sample's treatment or condition label, decoded: about 20 received Ad26.COV2.S at low or high dose, single or two shots; a few received placebo; per-sample allocation not given. For vaccine and placebo recipients, repertoires were sequenced using samples collected on day 63 after the first injection. Library generation was performed with the immunoSEQ multiplex PCR assay. TCRdb limited this immuneACCESS table to in-frame rearrangements with V and J called. A share of clones is missing; checked studies link under half to unresolved V genes, and the rest is unexplained. This sample comprises roughly 380,000 clones, roughly 81% of them detected only once. 3.3% of the sample belongs to the ten largest clones. This sample comprised peripheral blood, obtained in a trial of Ad26.COV2.S vaccine versus placebo. The receptors stem from a person between 18 and 60 years old who received the Ad26.COV2.S COVID-19 vaccine or a placebo.

V and J are TRBV5-4 and TRBJ2-3, with 9 bases matching TRBD2. Trimming took 7 bases from V and 6 from J; bases not matched to a gene: 12. CDR1 SGHNT and CDR2 YYREEE come from the germline V gene (reference sequence). The CDR3 runs 15 residues. CDR3 loop: CASGERGATGDTQYF. The CDR3 nucleotides read TGTGCCAGCGGGGAGCGGGGGGCAACGGGGGATACGCAGTATTTT.

This clone was found once. The chain combines TRBV5-6 with TRBJ2-2; D unclear. CDR3 length: 14 residues. Germline V gene lookup returns CDR1 SGHDT and CDR2 YYEEEE. Trimming pared 0 bases from V and 1 base from J, leaving 4 bases between. The CDR3 nucleotides read TGTGCCAGCAGCTTGGCGGGGAACACCGGGGAGCTGTTTTTT. It specifies CASSLAGNTGELFF.

This chain connects TRBV2 to TRBJ1-5; D possibly corresponds to TRBD1 (6 bases). The V and J ends lost 2 bases and 7 bases respectively, with 15 bases between them. This CDR3 has 15 residues. CDR1 is SNHLY and CDR2 is FYNNEI in the germline V gene. The CDR3 loop is CASSESGQGKQPQHF. Written as DNA, the CDR3 is TGTGCCAGCAGTGAAAGTGGCCAGGGGAAACAGCCCCAGCATTTT.

The chain recombines TRBV7-2 with TRBJ1-1; 7 bases agree with TRBD1. The CDR3 contains 12 residues. Germline lookup yields CDR1 SGHTA and CDR2 FQGNSA. The V and J ends lost 4 bases and 11 bases, in that order; junction bases with no gene match: 7. CDR3 region: CASSWRGHDAFF. The CDR3 nucleotides read TGTGCCAGCAGCTGGAGGGGGCATGACGCTTTCTTT.

This clone was found once. The CDR3 here is CASSQVATSAPGQETQYF. Here the CDR3 DNA reads TGCGCCAGCAGCCAAGTGGCCACTAGCGCCCCGGGACAAGAGACCCAGTACTTC. This sequence joins TRBV4-1 and TRBJ2-5; the match to TRBD2 covers 7 bases. This CDR3 spans 18 amino acids. Germline V CDR1 and CDR2: MGHRA, YSYEKL. With V trimmed by 1 base and J by 2 bases, 13 bases remained unmatched.

The genes are TRBV2 and TRBJ2-2; D is possibly TRBD1 or TRBD2 (5 bases each). Deletions cut 2 bases from V and 6 bases from J, with 16 bases between. Germline V gene sequence: CDR1 SNHLY, CDR2 FYNNEI. This CDR3 has 16 residues. The CDR3 bases are TGTGCCAGCAGTGAAAACCCCGGGACGTCCGCCGGGGAGCTGTTTTTT. Encoded protein: CASSENPGTSAGELFF.

The chain couples TRBV12-3 or TRBV12-4 to TRBJ2-5; D perhaps matches TRBD2 (5 bases). The ends were cut back, 3 bases at V and 5 bases at J, with 10 bases in the middle. This CDR3 is built from 13 residues. The CDR3 reads CASSLASPETQYF. DNA of the CDR3: TGTGCCAGCAGTTTGGCTAGCCCCGAGACCCAGTACTTC.

This clone has a handful of counts. This rearrangement joins TRBV19 to TRBJ2-7, with D tentatively TRBD1 (6 bases). CDR3 length equals 15 residues. Per the germline V gene, CDR1 is LNHDA and CDR2 is SQIVND (reference sequence). Trimming shortened V by 2 bases and J by 3 bases, and 14 bases separated the two germline ends. For the CDR3, the DNA is TGTGCCAGTAGTATATTCTCCGGGACAATCTACGAGCAGTACTTC. This encodes CASSIFSGTIYEQYF.

CDR3 in DNA: TGTGCCAGCAGTACGAAACAGGGAGGCGTGGAGACCCAGTACTTC. It specifies CASSTKQGGVETQYF. The V call is TRBV6-4, the J call TRBJ2-5; D possibly uses TRBD1 or TRBD2 (6 bases each). There are 15 residues in the CDR3. Germline loops: CDR1 MRHNA, CDR2 SNTAGT. V lost 5 bases to trimming and J lost 5 bases, with 18 bases between them.

The chain employs TRBV9 and TRBJ2-1; the D gene is possibly TRBD2 (6 bases). CDR3 length: 17 residues. The V end was cut by 0 bases, the J end by 0 bases, with 13 bases between. CDR1 is SGDLS and CDR2 is YYNGEE in the germline V gene. CDR3 DNA sequence: TGTGCCAGCAGCGTAGTTAGCGGATTGAGCTCCTACAATGAGCAGTTCTTC. It translates to CASSVVSGLSSYNEQFF.

The CDR3 protein is CASFPPLFTEAFF. The CDR3 bases are TGTGCCAGCTTCCCCCCCTTGTTTACTGAAGCTTTCTTT. The J gene is TRBJ1-1, the V gene TRBV28; D is undetermined. This CDR3 is built from 13 residues. Per germline, CDR1 MDHEN and CDR2 SYDVKM. The germline V and J ends were trimmed by 8 bases and 5 bases, with 15 bases remaining between them.

The chain combines TRBV10-1 with TRBJ2-3; TRBD2 agrees at 14 bases. The germline V gene encodes CDR1 WNHNN and CDR2 SYGVQD (reference sequence). Trimming took 0 bases from V and 2 from J; bases not matched to a gene: 4. This CDR3 spans 18 amino acids. CDR3 protein: CASSESVTSGGDTDTQYF. The CDR3, as DNA: TGCGCCAGCAGTGAGTCGGTGACTAGCGGGGGGGACACAGATACGCAGTATTTT.

V and J are TRBV18 and TRBJ2-1; D is undetermined. V was shortened by 2 bases and J by 0 bases, with 8 bases between the two germline ends. The CDR3 runs 15 residues. Germline V gene sequence: CDR1 KGHSH, CDR2 LQKENI. CDR3 sequence: CASSPSPDSYNEQFF. In DNA, the CDR3 is TGTGCCAGCTCACCATCCCCCGACTCCTACAATGAGCAGTTCTTC.

The CDR3 nucleotides are TGTGCCAGCAGCAAACCCTTTTCTGCCGGGGAGCTGTTTTTT. This codes for CASSKPFSAGELFF. The J gene is TRBJ2-2, the V gene TRBV7-9, with D unresolved. CDR1 and CDR2 from the germline V gene are SEHNR and FQNEAQ (reference sequence). The CDR3 runs to 14 residues. Trimming removed 5 bases at V and 6 bases at J, with 13 bases between.

V is TRBV20-1 and J is TRBJ2-3; TRBD2 matches at 10 bases. Germline V CDR1 and CDR2: DFQATT, SNEGSKA (reference sequence). Trimming removed 3 bases from V and 6 bases from J; junction bases left unmatched: 3. This CDR3 is 13 amino acids long. The CDR3 loop is CSASWGLADTQYF. The CDR3 DNA reads as TGCAGTGCTAGTTGGGGACTAGCGGATACGCAGTATTTT.